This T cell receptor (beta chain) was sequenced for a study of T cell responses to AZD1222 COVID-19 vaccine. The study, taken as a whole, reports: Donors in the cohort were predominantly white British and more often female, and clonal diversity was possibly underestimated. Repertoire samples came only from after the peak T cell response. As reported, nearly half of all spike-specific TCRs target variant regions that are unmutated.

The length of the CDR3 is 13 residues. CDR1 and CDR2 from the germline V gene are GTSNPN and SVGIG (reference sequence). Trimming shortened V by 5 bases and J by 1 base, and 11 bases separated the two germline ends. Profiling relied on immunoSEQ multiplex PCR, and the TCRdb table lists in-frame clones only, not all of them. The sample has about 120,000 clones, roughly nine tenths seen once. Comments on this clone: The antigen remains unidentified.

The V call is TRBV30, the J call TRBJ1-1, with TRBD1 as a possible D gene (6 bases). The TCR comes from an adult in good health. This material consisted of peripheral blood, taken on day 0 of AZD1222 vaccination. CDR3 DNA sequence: TGTGCCTGGGCCCGGGGGGCGAACACTGAAGCTTTCTTT. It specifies CAWARGANTEAFF.